This T cell receptor (beta chain) is from a study of cytomegalovirus exposure and HLA in healthy donors. CDR3 size: 15 residues. Germline lookup yields CDR1 MDHEN and CDR2 SYDVKM. Trimming removed 5 bases at V and 7 bases at J, with 15 bases between. Vbeta (60) and Jbeta (13) primers were used in the PCR. Here immunoSEQ multiplex PCR was the method, and the copy in TCRdb shows in-frame clones only, minus some. Of some 200,000 clones listed, more than 65% are singletons. This chain joins TRBV28 and TRBJ1-6; no firm D call. This TCR was sampled from a female donor in good health and CMV-seronegative. The sample was PBMCs. CDR3 bases: TGTGCCAGCAGTCCCCCCGGCTGGGCGAATTCACCCCTCCACTTT. Protein sequence: CASSPPGWANSPLHF. Full variable domain (remainder filled in from reference TRBV28 and TRBJ1-6): DVKVTQSSRYLVKRTGEKVFLECVQDMDHENMFWYRQDPGLGLRLIYFSYDVKMKEKGDIPEGYSVSREKKERFSLILESASTNQTSMYLCASSPPGWANSPLHFGNGTRLTVT.